The source of this T cell receptor beta chain is a study of TIL therapy for anti-PD-1-resistant metastatic lung cancer. The time point was: pre-treatment sample, taken before nivolumab and TIL therapy. Adults with stage 4 NSCLC were enrolled in a phase I trial. This CDR3 has 15 amino acids. Germline CDR1 and CDR2: LGHDT and YNNKEL (reference sequence). V lost 1 base to trimming and J lost 6 bases, with 13 bases between them. The libraries were made with immunoSEQ v3. Each library reached some 2 million read pairs, or about 5-6 million at deep level. Produced via immunoSEQ multiplex PCR; TCRdb's table is partial and in-frame only. In the table there are some 57,000 clones, about nine tenths of which are singletons.

The clonotype comes from a person aged 25-85 years with non-small cell lung cancer. J is TRBJ2-1 and V is TRBV3-1 (or the pseudogene TRBV3-2), with D unresolved. The sequencing used blood, collected at baseline. As DNA, the CDR3 is TGTGCCAGCAGCCAAGGAAGTGCAAGAATCAATGAGCAGTTCTTC. It translates to CASSQGSARINEQFF.